This TCR beta chain was retrieved from a study of CD8 T cells in ankylosing spondylitis. This clonotype was counted many times. Its specificity is unknown. A single record per CDR3 protein comes from TCRdb applying MiXCR to the 5' RACE reads. This sample has 200,000 to 250,000 distinct CDR3 sequences, with roughly 8% found just once. Study-wide results and limits: Earlier work had already found some motif variants in reactive arthritis synovial fluid and blood. Disease-linked clones bore a CD8+ phenotype, appearing relatively rarely in peripheral blood. The clones that were linked to disease were reported to be significantly enriched in matched synovial fluid samples from ankylosing spondylitis patients. Among TCR beta sequences, a motif of under 10 highly homologous variants appeared characteristic of ankylosing spondylitis blood.

Germline loops: CDR1 DFQATT, CDR2 SNEGSKA (reference sequence). This CDR3 has 15 amino acids. V gave up 4 bases and J gave up 6 bases, with 22 bases separating them. The sequence derives from a female donor with ankylosing spondylitis or in good health (not recorded which). Specimen: blood, either unsorted or a sorted T cell fraction (not recorded which). The J gene is TRBJ2-7, the V gene TRBV20-1; weak D call: TRBD1 (5 bases). The CDR3, as DNA: TGCAGTGCTATCGGCTCCCTGGGGCTAGTCGGCGAGCAGTACTTC. It is translated as CSAIGSLGLVGEQYF.